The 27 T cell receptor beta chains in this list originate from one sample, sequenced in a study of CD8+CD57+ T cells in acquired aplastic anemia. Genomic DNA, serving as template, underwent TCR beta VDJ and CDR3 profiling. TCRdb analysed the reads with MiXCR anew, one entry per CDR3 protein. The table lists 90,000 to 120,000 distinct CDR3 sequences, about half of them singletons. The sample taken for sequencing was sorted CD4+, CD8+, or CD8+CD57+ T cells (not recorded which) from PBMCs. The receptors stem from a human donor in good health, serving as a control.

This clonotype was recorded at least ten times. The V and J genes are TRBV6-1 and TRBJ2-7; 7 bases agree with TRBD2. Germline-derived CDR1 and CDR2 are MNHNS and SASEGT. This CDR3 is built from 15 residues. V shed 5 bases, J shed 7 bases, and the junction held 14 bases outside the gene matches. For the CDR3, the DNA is TGTGCCAGCAGTAGTACCCCCCGGGAAGCGGGGGAGCAGTACTTC. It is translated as CASSSTPREAGEQYF.

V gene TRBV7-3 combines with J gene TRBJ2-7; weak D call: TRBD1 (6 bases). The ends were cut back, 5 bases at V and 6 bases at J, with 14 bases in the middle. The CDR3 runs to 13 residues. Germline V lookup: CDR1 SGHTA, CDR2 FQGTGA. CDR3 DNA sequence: TGTGCCAGCAGCGGACAGCCAGAGTCCGAGCAGTACTTC. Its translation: CASSGQPESEQYF. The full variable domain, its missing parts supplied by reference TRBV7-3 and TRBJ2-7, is GAGVSQTPSNKVTEKGKYVELRCDPISGHTALYWYRQSLGQGPEFLIYFQGTGAADDSGLPNDRFFAVRPEGSVSTLKIQRTERGDSAVYLCASSGQPESEQYFGPGTRLTVT.

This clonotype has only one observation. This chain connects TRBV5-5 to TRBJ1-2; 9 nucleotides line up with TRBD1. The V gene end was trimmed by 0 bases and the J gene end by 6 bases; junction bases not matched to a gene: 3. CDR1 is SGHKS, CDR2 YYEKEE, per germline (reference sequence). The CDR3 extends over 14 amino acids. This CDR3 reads CASSLGQGEHGYTF. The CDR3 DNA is TGTGCCAGCAGCTTGGGACAGGGGGAGCATGGCTACACCTTC.

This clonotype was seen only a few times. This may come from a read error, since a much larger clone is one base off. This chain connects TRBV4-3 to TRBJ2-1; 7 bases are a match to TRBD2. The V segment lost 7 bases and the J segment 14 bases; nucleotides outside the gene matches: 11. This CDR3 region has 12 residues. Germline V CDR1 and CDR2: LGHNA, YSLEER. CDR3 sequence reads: CASNHKRGGKFF. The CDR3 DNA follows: TGCGCCAGCAACCATAAGCGGGGTGGGAAGTTCTTC.

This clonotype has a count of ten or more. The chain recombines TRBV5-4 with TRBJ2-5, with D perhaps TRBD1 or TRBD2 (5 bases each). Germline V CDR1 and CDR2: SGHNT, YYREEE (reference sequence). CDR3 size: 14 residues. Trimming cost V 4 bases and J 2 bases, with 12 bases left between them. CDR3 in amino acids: CASSILGAQETQYF. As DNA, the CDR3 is TGTGCCAGCAGCATACTAGGGGCACAAGAGACCCAGTACTTC.

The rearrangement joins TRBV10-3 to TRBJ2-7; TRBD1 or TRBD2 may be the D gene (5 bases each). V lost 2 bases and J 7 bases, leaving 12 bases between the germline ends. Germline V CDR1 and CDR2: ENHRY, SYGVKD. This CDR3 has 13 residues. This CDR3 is CAISEPDTGEQYV. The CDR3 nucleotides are TGTGCCATCAGTGAGCCGGACACGGGAGAGCAGTACGTC.

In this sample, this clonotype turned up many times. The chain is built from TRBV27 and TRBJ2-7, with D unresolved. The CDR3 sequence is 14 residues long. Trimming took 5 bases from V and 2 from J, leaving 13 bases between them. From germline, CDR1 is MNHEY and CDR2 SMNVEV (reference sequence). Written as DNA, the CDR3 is TGTGCCAGCAGTCCAAACATACCACCCTACGAGCAGTACTTC. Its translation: CASSPNIPPYEQYF.

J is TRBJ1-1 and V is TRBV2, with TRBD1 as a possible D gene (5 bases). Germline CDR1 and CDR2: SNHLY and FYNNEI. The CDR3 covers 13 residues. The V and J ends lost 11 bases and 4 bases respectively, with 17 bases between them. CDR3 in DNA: TGTGCCGGGGGACCGGGTGGAGGCACTGAAGCTTTCTTT. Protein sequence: CAGGPGGGTEAFF.

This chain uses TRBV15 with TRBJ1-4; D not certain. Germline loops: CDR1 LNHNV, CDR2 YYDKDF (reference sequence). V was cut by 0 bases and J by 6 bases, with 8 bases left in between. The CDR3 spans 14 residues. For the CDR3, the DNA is TGTGCCACCAGCAGAGATGGTTGGCATGAAAAACTGTTTTTT. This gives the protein CATSRDGWHEKLFF.

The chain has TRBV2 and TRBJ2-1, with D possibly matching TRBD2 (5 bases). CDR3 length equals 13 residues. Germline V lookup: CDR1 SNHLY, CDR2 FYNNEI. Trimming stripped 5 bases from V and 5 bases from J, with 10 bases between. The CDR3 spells CASSTSRDNEQFF. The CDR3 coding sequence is TGTGCCAGCAGTACTAGTCGCGACAATGAGCAGTTCTTC.

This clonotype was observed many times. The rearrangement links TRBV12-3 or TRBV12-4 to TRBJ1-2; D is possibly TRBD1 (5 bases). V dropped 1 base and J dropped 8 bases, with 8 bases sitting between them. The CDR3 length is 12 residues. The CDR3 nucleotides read TGTGCCAGCAGTTTAGGGGGCTCGGGCTACACCTTC. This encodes CASSLGGSGYTF.

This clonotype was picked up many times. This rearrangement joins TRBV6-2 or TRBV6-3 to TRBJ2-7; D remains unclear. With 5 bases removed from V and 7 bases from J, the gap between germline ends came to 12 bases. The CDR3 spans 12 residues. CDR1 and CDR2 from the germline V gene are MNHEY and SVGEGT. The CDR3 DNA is TGTGCCAGCAGTCTACTGACACAGGAGCAGTACTTC. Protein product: CASSLLTQEQYF.

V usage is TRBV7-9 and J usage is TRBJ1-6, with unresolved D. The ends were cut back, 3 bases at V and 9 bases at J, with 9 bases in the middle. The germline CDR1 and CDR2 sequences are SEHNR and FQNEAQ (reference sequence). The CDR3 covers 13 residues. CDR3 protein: CASSLAGISPLHF. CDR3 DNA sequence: TGTGCCAGCAGCTTGGCCGGGATTTCACCCCTCCACTTT.

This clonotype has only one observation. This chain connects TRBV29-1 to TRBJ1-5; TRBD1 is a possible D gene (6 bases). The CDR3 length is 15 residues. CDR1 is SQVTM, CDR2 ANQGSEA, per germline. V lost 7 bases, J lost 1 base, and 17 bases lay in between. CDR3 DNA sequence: TGCAGCGCCGAGGGGGGATTCCCGAGCAATCAGCCCCAGCATTTT. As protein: CSAEGGFPSNQPQHF. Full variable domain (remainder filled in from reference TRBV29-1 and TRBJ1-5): SAVISQKPSRDICQRGTSLTIQCQVDSQVTMMFWYRQQPGQSLTLIATANQGSEATYESGFVIDKFPISRPNLTFSTLTVSNMSPEDSSIYLCSAEGGFPSNQPQHFGDGTRLSIL.

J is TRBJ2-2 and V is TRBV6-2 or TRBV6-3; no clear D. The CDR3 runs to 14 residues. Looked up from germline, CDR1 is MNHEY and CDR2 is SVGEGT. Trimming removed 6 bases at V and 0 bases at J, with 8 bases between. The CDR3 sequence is CASRWTTNTGELFF. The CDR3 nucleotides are TGTGCCAGCAGATGGACCACGAACACCGGGGAGCTGTTTTTT.

DNA for the CDR3: TGTGCCAGCAGGATTGGCGACGGGCCCTACGAGCAGTACTTC. Protein sequence: CASRIGDGPYEQYF. This rearrangement joins TRBV12-3 or TRBV12-4 to TRBJ2-7; no clear D. V lost 6 bases, J lost 2 bases, and 14 bases lay in between. This CDR3 is 14 amino acids long.

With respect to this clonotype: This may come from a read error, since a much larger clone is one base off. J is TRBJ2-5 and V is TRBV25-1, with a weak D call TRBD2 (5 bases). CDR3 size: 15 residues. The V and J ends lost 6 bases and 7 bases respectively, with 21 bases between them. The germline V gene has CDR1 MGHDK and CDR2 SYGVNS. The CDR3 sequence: CASSGDGQLEGTQYF. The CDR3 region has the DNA TGTGCCAGCAGCGGGGATGGGCAGCTTGAGGGGACCCAGTACTTC.

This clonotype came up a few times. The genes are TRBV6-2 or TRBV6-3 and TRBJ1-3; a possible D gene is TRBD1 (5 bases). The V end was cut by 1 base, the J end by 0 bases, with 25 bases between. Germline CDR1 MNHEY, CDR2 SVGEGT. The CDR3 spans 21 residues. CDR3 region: CASSYWTSAGTSGFSGNTIYF. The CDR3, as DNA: TGTGCCAGCAGTTACTGGACCAGCGCAGGGACCTCGGGTTTCTCTGGAAACACCATATATTTT.

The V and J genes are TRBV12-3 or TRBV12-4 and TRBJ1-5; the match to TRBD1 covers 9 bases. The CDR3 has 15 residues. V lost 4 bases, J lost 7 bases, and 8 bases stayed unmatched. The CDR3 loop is CASSSTGTGRQPQHF. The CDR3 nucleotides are TGTGCCAGCAGTTCGACAGGGACAGGGCGACAGCCCCAGCATTTT.

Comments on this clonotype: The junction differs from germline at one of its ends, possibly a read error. The CDR3 sequence: CAIRSDGNNGQFF. The CDR3 DNA reads as TGTGCCATCAGATCGGACGGAAACAATGGGCAGTTCTTC. The J gene is TRBJ2-1, the V gene TRBV10-3; D ambiguous. Germline CDR1 is ENHRY and CDR2 is SYGVKD. The CDR3 contains 13 residues.

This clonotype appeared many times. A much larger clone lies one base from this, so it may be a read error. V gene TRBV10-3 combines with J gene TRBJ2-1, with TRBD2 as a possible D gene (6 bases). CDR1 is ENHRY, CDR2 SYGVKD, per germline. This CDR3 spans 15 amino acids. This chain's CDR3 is CANSEEGSSYNEQFF. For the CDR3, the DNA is TGTGCCAACAGTGAGGAGGGCAGCTCCTACAATGAGCAGTTCTTC.

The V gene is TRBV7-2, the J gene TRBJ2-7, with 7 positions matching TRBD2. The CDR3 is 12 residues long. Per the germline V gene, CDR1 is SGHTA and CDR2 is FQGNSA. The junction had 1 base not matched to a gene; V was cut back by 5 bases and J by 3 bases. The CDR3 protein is CASSRGDYEQYF. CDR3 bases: TGTGCCAGCAGCCGGGGGGACTACGAGCAGTACTTC. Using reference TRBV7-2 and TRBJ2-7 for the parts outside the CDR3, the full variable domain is GAGVSQSPSNKVTEKGKDVELRCDPISGHTALYWYRQSLGQGLEFLIYFQGNSAPDKSGLPSDRFSAERTGGSVSTLTIQRTQQEDSAVYLCASSRGDYEQYFGPGTRLTVT.

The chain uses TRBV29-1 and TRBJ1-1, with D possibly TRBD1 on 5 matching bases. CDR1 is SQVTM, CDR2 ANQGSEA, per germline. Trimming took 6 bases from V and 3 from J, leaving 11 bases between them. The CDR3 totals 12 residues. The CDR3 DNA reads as TGCAGCGTATACTTAGGGGACACTGAAGCTTTCTTT. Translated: CSVYLGDTEAFF. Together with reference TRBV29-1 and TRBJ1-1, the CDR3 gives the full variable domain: SAVISQKPSRDICQRGTSLTIQCQVDSQVTMMFWYRQQPGQSLTLIATANQGSEATYESGFVIDKFPISRPNLTFSTLTVSNMSPEDSSIYLCSVYLGDTEAFFGQGTRLTVV.

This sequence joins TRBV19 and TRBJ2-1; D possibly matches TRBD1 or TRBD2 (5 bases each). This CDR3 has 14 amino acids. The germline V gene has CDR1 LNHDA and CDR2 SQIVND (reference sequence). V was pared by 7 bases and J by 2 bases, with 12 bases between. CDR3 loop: CASMPREPYNEQFF. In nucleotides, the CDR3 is TGTGCCAGTATGCCCAGGGAGCCCTACAATGAGCAGTTCTTC.

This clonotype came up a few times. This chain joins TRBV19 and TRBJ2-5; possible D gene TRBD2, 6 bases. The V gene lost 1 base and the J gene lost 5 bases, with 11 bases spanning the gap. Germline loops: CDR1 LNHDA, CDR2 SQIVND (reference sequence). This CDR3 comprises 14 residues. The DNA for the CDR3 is TGTGCCAGTAGTATAGCTTCCGGGGGTGAGACCCAGTACTTC. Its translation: CASSIASGGETQYF.

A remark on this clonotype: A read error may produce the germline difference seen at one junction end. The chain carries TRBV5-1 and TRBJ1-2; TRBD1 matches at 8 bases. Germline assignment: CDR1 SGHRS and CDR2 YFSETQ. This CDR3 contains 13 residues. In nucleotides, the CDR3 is TGCGCCAGCGGCAAGACAGGGGACTATGGCTGCACCTTC. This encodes CASGKTGDYGCTF.

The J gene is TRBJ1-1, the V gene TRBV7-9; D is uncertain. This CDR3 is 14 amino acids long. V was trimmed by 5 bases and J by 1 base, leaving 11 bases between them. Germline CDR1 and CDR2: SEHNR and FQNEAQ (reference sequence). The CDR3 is CASSPGMGNTEAFF. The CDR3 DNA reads TGTGCCAGCAGCCCGGGAATGGGGAACACTGAAGCTTTCTTT.